One sample yielded the 21 T cell receptor beta chains listed below, sequenced in a study of CD8 T cells in ankylosing spondylitis. Each CDR3 protein is one row after TCRdb ran MiXCR on the 5' RACE reads. The sample lists 45,000 to 60,000 distinct CDR3 sequences; 6.5% to 9% were seen once. Material: blood, either unsorted or a sorted T cell fraction (not recorded which). These receptors were obtained from a female donor with ankylosing spondylitis or in good health (not recorded which).

There are many counts of this clonotype. V gene TRBV27 combines with J gene TRBJ1-6; D is ambiguous. The CDR3 is 12 amino acids. Trimming pared 8 bases from V and 8 bases from J, leaving 10 bases between. Germline V gene sequence: CDR1 MNHEY, CDR2 SMNVEV (reference sequence). The CDR3 sequence: CASGELDSPLHF. The CDR3 nucleotides read TGTGCCAGCGGAGAACTGGATTCACCCCTCCACTTT.

This clonotype has ten or more counts. CDR3 sequence reads: CSALLLDRGLEAFF. The CDR3 DNA sequence: TGCAGTGCTCTCCTACTAGACAGGGGGCTTGAAGCTTTCTTT. The chain joins TRBV20-1 to TRBJ1-1; 10 bases are a match to TRBD1. V trimming: 5 bases; J trimming: 7 bases; junction bases outside the gene matches: 10. The germline CDR1 and CDR2 sequences are DFQATT and SNEGSKA (reference sequence). The CDR3 runs 14 residues.

This clonotype has at least ten counts. The J gene is TRBJ1-3, the V gene TRBV28, with D unclear. Trimming cost V 5 bases and J 0 bases, with 11 bases left between them. Germline CDR1 MDHEN, CDR2 SYDVKM. This CDR3 is 15 amino acids long. CDR3 in amino acids: CASSRNGRSGNTIYF. The CDR3 bases are TGTGCCAGCAGTAGGAACGGCCGCTCTGGAAACACCATATATTTT.

This clonotype occurred many times. The chain is built from TRBV12-3 or TRBV12-4 and TRBJ2-6; TRBD1 might be the D (6 bases). Trimming left V 1 base short and J 0 bases short, with 10 bases between. The CDR3 contains 17 residues. For the CDR3, the DNA is TGTGCCAGCAGTTTAGAGGACAGCAGCTCTGGGGCCAACGTCCTGACTTTC. This codes for CASSLEDSSSGANVLTF.

This clonotype was seen many times. This rearrangement joins TRBV3-1 to TRBJ2-1; no firm D call. CDR1 LGHDT and CDR2 YNNKEL come from the germline V gene (reference sequence). V dropped 0 bases and J dropped 4 bases, with 7 bases sitting between them. The CDR3 is made up of 14 amino acids. The DNA of the CDR3 is TGTGCCAGCAGCCAAGATGACCGTTACAATGAGCAGTTCTTC. It is translated as CASSQDDRYNEQFF.

This clonotype was seen just once. This is likely a read error, given that the CDR3 carries no conserved phenylalanine or tryptophan at its end. The DNA is left out, because the CDR3 cannot be placed on it with certainty; the CDR3 is given as TCRdb lists it. The chain recombines TRBV12-5 with TRBJ1-1; the table names TRBD1, a call not compared with the DNA. The CDR3 has 14 amino acids, counting both end residues. The V gene's germline CDR1 is LGHNT and CDR2 FRNRAP. The CDR3 loop is CASGLEGANTETFL.

This clonotype was detected ten times or more. The chain uses TRBV12-3 or TRBV12-4 and TRBJ1-2; TRBD1 agrees at 7 bases. CDR3 length equals 14 residues. V dropped 6 bases and J dropped 4; count of bases not matched to a gene: 8. This chain's CDR3 is CASSGTAASYGYTF. The DNA of the CDR3 is TGTGCCAGCAGCGGGACAGCCGCTAGCTATGGCTACACCTTC.

This clonotype appeared many times. The chain is built from TRBV12-3 or TRBV12-4 and TRBJ2-5, with a weak D call TRBD2 (6 bases). V lost 4 bases to trimming and J lost 2 bases, with 11 bases between them. The CDR3 totals 14 residues. The DNA of the CDR3 is TGTGCCAGCAGTTCTCCAGGGACTCAAGAGACCCAGTACTTC. Protein sequence: CASSSPGTQETQYF.

Ten or more counts support this clonotype. The J gene is TRBJ1-1, the V gene TRBV4-2, with D perhaps matching TRBD1 (5 bases). The CDR3 extends over 15 amino acids. Germline CDR1 is LGHNA and CDR2 is YNFKEQ. Deletions cut 3 bases from V and 4 bases from J, with 15 bases between. CDR3 residues: CASSQTWGDGTEAFF. In DNA, the CDR3 is TGTGCCAGCAGCCAGACCTGGGGGGATGGCACTGAAGCTTTCTTT.

The sample holds many counts of this clonotype. This chain joins TRBV20-1 and TRBJ1-5; 8 nucleotides match TRBD1. V was pared by 4 bases and J by 2 bases, with 10 bases of the junction left unmatched. Germline CDR1 and CDR2: DFQATT and SNEGSKA (reference sequence). The CDR3 length is 16 residues. CDR3 loop: CSAIRIDRGGNQPQHF. The CDR3 DNA follows: TGCAGTGCTATCCGTATAGACAGGGGTGGCAATCAGCCCCAGCATTTT.

This clonotype has a count of ten or more. The J gene is TRBJ2-1, the V gene TRBV20-1, with TRBD2 identical over 10 bases. This CDR3 region has 17 residues. The V segment lost 4 bases and the J segment 6 bases; nucleotides outside the gene matches: 15. Germline lookup yields CDR1 DFQATT and CDR2 SNEGSKA (reference sequence). CDR3 sequence: CSANGMIAGGSLNEQFF. The CDR3 nucleotides read TGCAGTGCTAACGGGATGATAGCGGGGGGTTCTCTCAATGAGCAGTTCTTC.

In this sample, this clonotype turned up many times. This sequence joins TRBV5-1 and TRBJ2-6; D remains unclear. The CDR3 is made up of 15 amino acids. Germline V lookup: CDR1 SGHRS, CDR2 YFSETQ. Trimming left V 5 bases short and J 1 base short, with 10 bases between. In DNA, the CDR3 is TGCGCCAGCAGTCTCCCCGATTCTGGGGCCAACGTCCTGACTTTC. The encoded protein is CASSLPDSGANVLTF.

Many counts were recorded for this clonotype. The chain uses TRBV2 and TRBJ1-5; 7 nucleotides align to TRBD1. V shed 7 bases and J 2 bases; nucleotides not matched to a gene: 11. CDR1 is SNHLY, CDR2 FYNNEI, per germline. The CDR3 has 16 residues. The CDR3, as DNA: TGTGCCAGCAACTGGGACAGTGAGTTTGGCAATCAGCCCCAGCATTTT. It translates to CASNWDSEFGNQPQHF.

In this sample, this clonotype turned up many times. The genes are TRBV6-1 and TRBJ2-2; D unclear. Germline lookup yields CDR1 MNHNS and CDR2 SASEGT. Trimming shortened V by 6 bases and J by 3 bases, and 14 bases separated the two germline ends. The CDR3 spans 15 residues. The CDR3 DNA reads TGTGCCAGCAGCCTGAGTCTAAGCTACACCGGGGAGCTGTTTTTT. Translation: CASSLSLSYTGELFF.

The table lists this clonotype with many counts. The J gene is TRBJ2-1, the V gene TRBV9; no definite D call. The germline V and J ends were trimmed by 2 bases and 6 bases, with 9 bases remaining between them. Germline-derived CDR1 and CDR2 are SGDLS and YYNGEE. The CDR3 spans 13 residues. The CDR3 DNA reads as TGTGCCAGCAGCGTCGCTAGTCTCAATGAGCAGTTCTTC. Its translation is CASSVASLNEQFF.

This clonotype was counted ten times or more. The V and J genes are TRBV5-1 and TRBJ1-3, with a possible D match to TRBD1 (6 bases). The V gene lost 4 bases and the J gene lost 2 bases, with 10 bases spanning the gap. The CDR3 runs 14 residues. Germline V gene lookup returns CDR1 SGHRS and CDR2 YFSETQ. In nucleotides, the CDR3 is TGCGCCAGCAGCAAGGACAGAGCTGGAAACACCATATATTTT. This sequence encodes CASSKDRAGNTIYF.

This clonotype is categorized as medium-sized (0.01 to 0.1%). The V call is TRBV20-1, the J call TRBJ2-2; D is unresolved. Germline V gives CDR1 DFQATT, CDR2 SNEGSKA (reference sequence). The CDR3 runs to 14 residues. Trimming shortened V by 1 base and J by 1 base, and 7 bases separated the two germline ends. In DNA form, the CDR3 reads TGCAGTGCTAGAGGGCATGAGAACACCGGGGAGCTGTTTTTT. It encodes CSARGHENTGELFF.

In its sample, this clonotype was seen many times. The CDR3 loop reads CAISDGWDRAWNTEAFF. As DNA, the CDR3 is TGTGCCATCAGTGACGGGTGGGACCGCGCTTGGAACACTGAAGCTTTCTTT. The chain carries TRBV10-3 and TRBJ1-1; the D gene is possibly TRBD1 (5 bases). The CDR3 sequence is 17 residues long. CDR1 and CDR2 (germline): ENHRY, SYGVKD. Trimming shortened V by 3 bases and J by 1 base, and 18 bases separated the two germline ends.

This clonotype was observed many times. The chain recombines TRBV6-5 with TRBJ1-5; possible D gene TRBD1, 5 bases. V lost 5 bases and J 4 bases, leaving 21 bases between the germline ends. The CDR3 runs 17 residues. Germline CDR1 reads MNHEY; CDR2 reads SVGAGI. CDR3: CASSPGGGGPLNQPQHF. The CDR3, as DNA: TGTGCCAGCAGTCCCGGTGGGGGAGGCCCACTAAATCAGCCCCAGCATTTT.

This clonotype was observed a handful of times. The rearrangement joins TRBV5-1 to TRBJ1-1; D is ambiguous. This CDR3 contains 17 residues. V gave up 0 bases and J gave up 0 bases, with 15 bases separating them. Germline V lookup: CDR1 SGHRS, CDR2 YFSETQ. DNA for the CDR3: TGCGCCAGCAGCTTGGCTCAGCAATATCTCATGAACACTGAAGCTTTCTTT. It is translated as CASSLAQQYLMNTEAFF.

This clonotype was picked up many times. The V and J genes are TRBV12-3 or TRBV12-4 and TRBJ2-1; 10 bases match TRBD1. The V segment lost 1 base and the J segment 4 bases; nucleotides outside the gene matches: 4. There are 16 residues in the CDR3. The CDR3 loop reads CASSLDWDRGYNEQFF. The CDR3 DNA is TGTGCCAGCAGTTTAGATTGGGACAGGGGTTACAATGAGCAGTTCTTC.